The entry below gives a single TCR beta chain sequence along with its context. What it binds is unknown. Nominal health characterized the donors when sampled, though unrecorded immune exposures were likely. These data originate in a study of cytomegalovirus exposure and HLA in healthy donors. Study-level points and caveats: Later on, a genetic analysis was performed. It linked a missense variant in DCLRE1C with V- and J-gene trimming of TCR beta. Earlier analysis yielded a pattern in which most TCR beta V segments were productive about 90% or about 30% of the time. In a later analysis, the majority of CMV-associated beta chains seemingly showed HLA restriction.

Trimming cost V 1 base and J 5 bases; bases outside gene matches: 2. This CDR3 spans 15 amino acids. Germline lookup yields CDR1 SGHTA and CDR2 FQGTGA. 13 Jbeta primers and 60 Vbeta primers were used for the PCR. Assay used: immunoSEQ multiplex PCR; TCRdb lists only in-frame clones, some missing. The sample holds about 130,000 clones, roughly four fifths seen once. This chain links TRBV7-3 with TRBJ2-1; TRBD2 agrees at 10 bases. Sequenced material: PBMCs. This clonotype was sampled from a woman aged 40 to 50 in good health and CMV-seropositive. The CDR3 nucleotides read TGTGCCAGCAGCTTAAAAGCGGGGGGGAACAATGAGCAGTTCTTC. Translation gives CASSLKAGGNNEQFF.